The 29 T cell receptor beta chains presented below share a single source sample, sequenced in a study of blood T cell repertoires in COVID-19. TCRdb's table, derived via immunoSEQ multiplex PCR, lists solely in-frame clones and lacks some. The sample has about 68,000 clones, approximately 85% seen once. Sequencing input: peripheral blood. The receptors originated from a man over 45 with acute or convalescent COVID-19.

Written as DNA, the CDR3 is TGTGCCAGCAGGCGACAGGGGGCTCCTGGTTGGGGCACTGAAGCTTTCTTT. Residues: CASRRQGAPGWGTEAFF. The chain links TRBV5-4 to TRBJ1-1; the match to TRBD1 covers 10 bases. Germline loops: CDR1 SGHNT, CDR2 YYREEE (reference sequence). This CDR3 spans 17 amino acids. V trimming: 5 bases; J trimming: 4 bases; junction bases outside the gene matches: 14.

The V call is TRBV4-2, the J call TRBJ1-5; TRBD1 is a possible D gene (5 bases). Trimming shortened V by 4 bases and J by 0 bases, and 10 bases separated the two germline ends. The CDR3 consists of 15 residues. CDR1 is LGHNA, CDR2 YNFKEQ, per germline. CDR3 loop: CASSLRQTSNQPQHF. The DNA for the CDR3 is TGTGCCAGCAGCCTCCGACAGACTAGCAATCAGCCCCAGCATTTT.

CDR3 DNA sequence: TGTGCCAGCAGCTTATGGGGCAGACAGAACACTGAAGCTTTCTTT. It yields the protein CASSLWGRQNTEAFF. V usage is TRBV11-2 and J usage is TRBJ1-1; maybe TRBD1 (5 bases). V shed 2 bases and J shed 1 base, with 11 bases lying between them. This CDR3 has 15 residues. Germline V lookup: CDR1 SGHAT, CDR2 FQNNGV.

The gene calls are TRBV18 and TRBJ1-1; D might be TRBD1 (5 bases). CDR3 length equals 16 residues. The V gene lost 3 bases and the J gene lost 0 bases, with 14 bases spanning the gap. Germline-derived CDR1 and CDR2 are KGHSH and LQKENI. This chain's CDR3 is CASSPFQGEMNTEAFF. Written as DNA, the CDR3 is TGTGCCAGCTCACCTTTCCAGGGCGAGATGAACACTGAAGCTTTCTTT. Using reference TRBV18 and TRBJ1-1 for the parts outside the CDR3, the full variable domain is NAGVMQNPRHLVRRRGQEARLRCSPMKGHSHVYWYRQLPEEGLKFMVYLQKENIIDESGMPKERFSAEFPKEGPSILRIQQVVRGDSAAYFCASSPFQGEMNTEAFFGQGTRLTVV.

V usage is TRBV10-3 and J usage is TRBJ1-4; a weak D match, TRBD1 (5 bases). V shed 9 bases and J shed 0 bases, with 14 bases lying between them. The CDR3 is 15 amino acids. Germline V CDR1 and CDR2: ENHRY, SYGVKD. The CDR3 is CAISGGTATNEKLFF. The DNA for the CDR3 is TGTGCCATTTCGGGGGGGACCGCAACTAATGAAAAACTGTTTTTT.

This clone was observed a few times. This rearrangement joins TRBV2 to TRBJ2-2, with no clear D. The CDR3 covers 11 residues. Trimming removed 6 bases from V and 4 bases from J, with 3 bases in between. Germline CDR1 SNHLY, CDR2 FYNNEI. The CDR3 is CASRSTGELFF. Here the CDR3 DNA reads TGTGCCAGCAGGAGCACCGGGGAGCTGTTTTTT.

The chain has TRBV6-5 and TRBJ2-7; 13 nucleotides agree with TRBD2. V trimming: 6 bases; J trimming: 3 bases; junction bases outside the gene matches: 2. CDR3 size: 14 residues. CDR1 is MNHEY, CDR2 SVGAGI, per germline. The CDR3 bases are TGTGCCAGCAGCGGGACTAGCGGGGTCTACGAGCAGTACTTC. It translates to CASSGTSGVYEQYF.

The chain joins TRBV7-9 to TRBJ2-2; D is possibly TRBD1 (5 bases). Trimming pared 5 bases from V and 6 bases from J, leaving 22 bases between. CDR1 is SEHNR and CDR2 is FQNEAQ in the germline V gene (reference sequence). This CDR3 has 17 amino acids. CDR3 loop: CASSPRLGPPFPGELFF. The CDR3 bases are TGTGCCAGCAGCCCCCGGCTGGGGCCTCCGTTCCCCGGGGAGCTGTTTTTT. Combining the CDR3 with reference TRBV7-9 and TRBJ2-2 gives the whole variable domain DTGVSQNPRHKITKRGQNVTFRCDPISEHNRLYWYRQTLGQGPEFLTYFQNEAQLEKSRLLSDRFSAERPKGSFSTLEIQRTEQGDSAMYLCASSPRLGPPFPGELFFGEGSRLTVL.

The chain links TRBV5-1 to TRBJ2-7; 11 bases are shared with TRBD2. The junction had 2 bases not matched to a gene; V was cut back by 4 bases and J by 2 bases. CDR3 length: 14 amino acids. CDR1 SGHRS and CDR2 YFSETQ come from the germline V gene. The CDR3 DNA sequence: TGCGCCAGCAGCGATAGCGGGGGGGCCTACGAGCAGTACTTC. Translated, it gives CASSDSGGAYEQYF.

The CDR3 DNA sequence: TGTGCCAGCAGCTTAGCAGGGGGCTTCGGCACAGATACGCAGTATTTT. It translates to CASSLAGGFGTDTQYF. This sequence joins TRBV11-2 and TRBJ2-3; 8 bases align to TRBD1. This CDR3 has 16 amino acids. The V and J ends lost 1 base and 1 base, in that order; junction bases with no gene match: 4. Germline CDR1 reads SGHAT; CDR2 reads FQNNGV.

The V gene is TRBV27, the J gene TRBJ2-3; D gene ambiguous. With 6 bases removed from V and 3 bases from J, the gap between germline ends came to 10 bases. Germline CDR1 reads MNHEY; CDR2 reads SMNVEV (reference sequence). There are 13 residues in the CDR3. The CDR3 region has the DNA TGTGCCAGCAGGGCGGAAGAAACAGATACGCAGTATTTT. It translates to CASRAEETDTQYF.

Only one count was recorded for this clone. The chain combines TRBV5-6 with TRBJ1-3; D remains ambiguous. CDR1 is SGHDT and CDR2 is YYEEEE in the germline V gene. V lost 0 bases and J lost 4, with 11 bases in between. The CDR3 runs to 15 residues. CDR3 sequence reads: CASSLALPAGNTIYF. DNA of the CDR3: TGTGCCAGCAGCTTGGCCCTCCCCGCGGGAAACACCATATATTTT.

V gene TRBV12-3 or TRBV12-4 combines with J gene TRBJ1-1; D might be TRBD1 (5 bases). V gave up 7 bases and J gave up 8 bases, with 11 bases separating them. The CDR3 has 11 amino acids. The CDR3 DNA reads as TGTGCCAGCACCAGAACAGGAGAAGCTTTCTTT. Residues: CASTRTGEAFF.

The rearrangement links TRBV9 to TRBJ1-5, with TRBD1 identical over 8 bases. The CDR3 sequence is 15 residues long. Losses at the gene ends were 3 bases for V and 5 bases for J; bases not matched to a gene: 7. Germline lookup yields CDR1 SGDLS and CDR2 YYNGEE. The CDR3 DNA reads TGTGCCAGCAGCGCGGGACTGGACAGGGATCAGCCCCAGCATTTT. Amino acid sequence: CASSAGLDRDQPQHF.

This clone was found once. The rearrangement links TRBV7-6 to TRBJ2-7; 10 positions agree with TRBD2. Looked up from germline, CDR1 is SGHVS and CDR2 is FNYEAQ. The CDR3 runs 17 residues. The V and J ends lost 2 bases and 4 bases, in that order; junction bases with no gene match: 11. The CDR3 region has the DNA TGTGCCAGCAGCTTAACCATTGTTAGCGGGGGGCTGTACGAGCAGTACTTC. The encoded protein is CASSLTIVSGGLYEQYF.

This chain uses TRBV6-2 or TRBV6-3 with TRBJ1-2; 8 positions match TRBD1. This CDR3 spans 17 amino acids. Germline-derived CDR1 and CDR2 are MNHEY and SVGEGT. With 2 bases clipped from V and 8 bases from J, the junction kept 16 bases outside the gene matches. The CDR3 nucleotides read TGTGCCAGCAGTTACCTTCGGACAGGGAGGTCAGTACACGGCTACACCTTC. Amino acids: CASSYLRTGRSVHGYTF.

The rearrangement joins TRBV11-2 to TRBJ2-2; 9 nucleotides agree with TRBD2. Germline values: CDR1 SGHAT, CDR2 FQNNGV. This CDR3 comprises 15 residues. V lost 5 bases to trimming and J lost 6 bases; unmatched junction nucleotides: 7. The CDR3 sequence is CASSALWTSAGELFF. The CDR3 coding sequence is TGTGCCAGCAGCGCCCTCTGGACTAGCGCCGGGGAGCTGTTTTTT.

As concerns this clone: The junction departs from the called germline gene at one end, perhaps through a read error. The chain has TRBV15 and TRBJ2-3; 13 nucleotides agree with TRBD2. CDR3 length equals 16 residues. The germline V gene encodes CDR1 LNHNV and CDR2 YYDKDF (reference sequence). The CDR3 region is CATSRETSGGAYTQYF. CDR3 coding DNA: TGTGCCACCAGCAGAGAAACTAGCGGGGGGGCGTATACGCAGTACTTT.

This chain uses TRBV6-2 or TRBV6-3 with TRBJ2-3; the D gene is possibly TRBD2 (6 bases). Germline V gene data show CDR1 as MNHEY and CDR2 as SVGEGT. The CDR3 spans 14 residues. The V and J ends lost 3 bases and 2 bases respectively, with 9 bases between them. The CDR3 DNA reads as TGTGCCAGCAGTTATGGGGGGATCACAGATACGCAGTATTTT. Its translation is CASSYGGITDTQYF.

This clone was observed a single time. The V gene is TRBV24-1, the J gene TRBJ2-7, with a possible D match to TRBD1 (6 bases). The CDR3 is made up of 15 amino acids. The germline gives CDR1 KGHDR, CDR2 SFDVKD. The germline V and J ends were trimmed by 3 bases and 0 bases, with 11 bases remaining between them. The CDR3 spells CATSDSGTLSYEQYF. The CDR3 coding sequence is TGTGCCACCAGTGATAGTGGGACACTCTCCTACGAGCAGTACTTC.

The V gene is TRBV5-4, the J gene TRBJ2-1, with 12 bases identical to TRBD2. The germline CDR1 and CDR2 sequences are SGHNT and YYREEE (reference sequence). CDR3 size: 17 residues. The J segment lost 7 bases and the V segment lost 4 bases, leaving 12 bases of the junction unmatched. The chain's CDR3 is CASSQTLLAGGPNEQFF. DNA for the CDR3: TGTGCCAGCAGCCAAACCCTCCTAGCGGGGGGGCCAAATGAGCAGTTCTTC.

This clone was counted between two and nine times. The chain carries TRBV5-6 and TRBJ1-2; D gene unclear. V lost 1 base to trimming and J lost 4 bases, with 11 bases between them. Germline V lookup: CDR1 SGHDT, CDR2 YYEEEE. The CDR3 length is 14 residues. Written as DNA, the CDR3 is TGTGCCAGCAGCTTGACCCGGTCCATCTATGGCTACACCTTC. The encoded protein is CASSLTRSIYGYTF. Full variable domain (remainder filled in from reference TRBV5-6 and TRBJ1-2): DAGVTQSPTHLIKTRGQQVTLRCSPKSGHDTVSWYQQALGQGPQFIFQYYEEEERQRGNFPDRFSGHQFPNYSSELNVNALLLGDSALYLCASSLTRSIYGYTFGSGTRLTVV.

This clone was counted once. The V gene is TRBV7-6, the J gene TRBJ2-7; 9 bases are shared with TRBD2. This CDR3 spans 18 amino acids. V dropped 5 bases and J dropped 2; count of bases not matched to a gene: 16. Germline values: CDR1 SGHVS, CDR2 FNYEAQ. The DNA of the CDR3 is TGTGCCAGCAGCCCCCCTGATTTGACTAGCGGTGGCACCTACGAGCAGTACGTC. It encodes CASSPPDLTSGGTYEQYV.

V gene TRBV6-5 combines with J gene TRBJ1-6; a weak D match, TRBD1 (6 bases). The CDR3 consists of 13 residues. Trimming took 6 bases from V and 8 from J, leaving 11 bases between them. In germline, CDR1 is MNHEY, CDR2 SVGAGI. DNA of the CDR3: TGTGCCAGCAGCGCCAGACAGGATTCACCCCTCCACTTT. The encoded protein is CASSARQDSPLHF.

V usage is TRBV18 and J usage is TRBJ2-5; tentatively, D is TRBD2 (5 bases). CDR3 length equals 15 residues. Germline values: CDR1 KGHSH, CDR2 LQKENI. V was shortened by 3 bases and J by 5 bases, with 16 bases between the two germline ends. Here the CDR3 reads CASSPRETGYETQYF. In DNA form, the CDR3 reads TGTGCCAGCTCACCGCGAGAGACGGGGTATGAGACCCAGTACTTC.

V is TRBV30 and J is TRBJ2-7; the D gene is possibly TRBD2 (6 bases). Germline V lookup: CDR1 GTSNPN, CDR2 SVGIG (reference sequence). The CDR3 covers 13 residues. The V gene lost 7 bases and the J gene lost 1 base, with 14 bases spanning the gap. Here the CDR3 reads CAFRFGTSYEQYV. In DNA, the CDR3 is TGTGCCTTCCGATTCGGGACTTCCTACGAGCAGTACGTC.

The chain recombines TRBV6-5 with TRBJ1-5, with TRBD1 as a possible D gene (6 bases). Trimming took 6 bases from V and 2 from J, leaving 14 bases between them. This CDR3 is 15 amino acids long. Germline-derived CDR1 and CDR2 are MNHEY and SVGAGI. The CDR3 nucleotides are TGTGCCAGCAGCAGGGGAGAGGTGGGCAATCAGCCCCAGCATTTT. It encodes CASSRGEVGNQPQHF.

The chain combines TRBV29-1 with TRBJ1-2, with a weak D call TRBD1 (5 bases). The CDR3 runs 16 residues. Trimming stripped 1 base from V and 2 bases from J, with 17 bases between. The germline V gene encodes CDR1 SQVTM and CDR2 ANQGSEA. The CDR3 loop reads CSVEGGGAKRNYGYTF. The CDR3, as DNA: TGCAGCGTTGAAGGTGGAGGGGCGAAACGGAACTATGGCTACACCTTC.

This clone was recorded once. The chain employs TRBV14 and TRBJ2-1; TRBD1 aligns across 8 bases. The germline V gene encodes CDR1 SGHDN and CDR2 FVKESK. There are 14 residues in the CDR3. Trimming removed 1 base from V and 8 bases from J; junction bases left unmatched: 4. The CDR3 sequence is CASSQVTTGDEQFF. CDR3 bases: TGTGCCAGCAGCCAAGTTACGACAGGGGATGAGCAGTTCTTC.